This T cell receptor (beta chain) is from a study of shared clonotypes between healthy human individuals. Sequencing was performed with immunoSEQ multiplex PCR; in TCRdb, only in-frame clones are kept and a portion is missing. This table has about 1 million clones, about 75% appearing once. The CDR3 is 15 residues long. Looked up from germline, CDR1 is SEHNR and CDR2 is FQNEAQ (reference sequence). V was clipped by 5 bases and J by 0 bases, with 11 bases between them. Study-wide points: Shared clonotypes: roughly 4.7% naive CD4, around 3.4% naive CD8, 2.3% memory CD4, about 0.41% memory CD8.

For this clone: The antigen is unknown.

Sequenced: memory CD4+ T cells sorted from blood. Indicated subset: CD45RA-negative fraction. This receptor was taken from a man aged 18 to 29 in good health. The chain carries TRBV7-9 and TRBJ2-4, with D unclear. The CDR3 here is CASSAAELAKNIQYF. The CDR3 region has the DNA TGTGCCAGCAGCGCCGCGGAACTAGCCAAAAACATTCAGTACTTC. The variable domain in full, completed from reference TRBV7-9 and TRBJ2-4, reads DTGVSQNPRHKITKRGQNVTFRCDPISEHNRLYWYRQTLGQGPEFLTYFQNEAQLEKSRLLSDRFSAERPKGSFSTLEIQRTEQGDSAMYLCASSAAELAKNIQYFGAGTRLSVL.